The 3 T cell receptor beta chains listed next were all sequenced from one sample in a study of cytomegalovirus exposure and HLA in healthy donors. PCR used 60 Vbeta primers and 13 Jbeta primers. TCRdb's table, derived via immunoSEQ multiplex PCR, lists solely in-frame clones and lacks some. The table lists some 170,000 clones, more than 75% of them singletons. The sample taken for sequencing was PBMCs. The receptors derive from a young man in good health and CMV-seropositive.

This sequence joins TRBV19 and TRBJ2-7, with D perhaps matching TRBD2 (6 bases). Trimming removed 7 bases from V and 6 bases from J, with 22 bases in between. CDR3 length: 15 amino acids. CDR1 is LNHDA and CDR2 is SQIVND in the germline V gene (reference sequence). The CDR3 DNA reads as TGTGCCAGTACCCCTTTCGGGACCGGGAGCAGCGAGCAGTACTTC. Protein product: CASTPFGTGSSEQYF.

The chain couples TRBV16 to TRBJ2-7, with 11 bases fitting TRBD2. The CDR3 is 15 residues long. Germline CDR1 and CDR2: KGHSY and FQNENV. The J segment lost 7 bases and the V segment lost 4 bases, leaving 9 bases of the junction unmatched. The CDR3 nucleotides read TGTGCCAGCAGCCTCCGGGCTAGCGGGAGGAGTGAGCAGTACTTC. As protein: CASSLRASGRSEQYF.

The genes are TRBV6-5 and TRBJ1-1; possible D gene TRBD1, 5 bases. V dropped 2 bases and J dropped 2 bases, with 9 bases sitting between them. The CDR3 runs to 14 residues. Germline lookup yields CDR1 MNHEY and CDR2 SVGAGI. CDR3 sequence: CASSYVGANTEAFF. The CDR3 nucleotides are TGTGCCAGCAGTTACGTAGGGGCTAACACTGAAGCTTTCTTT.